This TCR beta chain originates from a study of shared clonotypes between healthy human individuals (dated by TCRdb to about 2020). About the full investigation: Three men and a couple of women, aged 18 to 49 years, made up the cohort. For each donor, CD4 naive and CD4 memory were each run on three plates, CD8 naive on two plates, and CD8 memory on one plate. To estimate repertoire size and how much clonotype sharing occurs between individuals, the study deeply sequenced the blood TCR repertoires of five healthy adults. Different laboratories and diverse techniques were used to prepare libraries and sequence TCR repertoires, to increase sequencing depth and limit assay-specific biases. Leukapheresis yielded between about 0.9 and 9.5 billion PBMCs per donor. The full study reports these points: Sharing across a few donors was observed for approximately 5% of naive CD4, 3.5% of naive CD8, 2.3% of memory CD4, and roughly 0.4% of memory CD8 clonotypes. Based on pairwise subsampling, the degree of clonotype sharing among donors was expected to be affected by sequencing depth. Because the study included a small number of donors, the genetic and exposure-history diversity represented was limited. Naive subsets generally had larger estimated clonotype richness than memory subsets did. Incomplete sequencing was indicated by rarefaction of sorted-subset datasets, despite the large sequencing depth. Compared with non-shared clonotypes, the clonotypes found in all four sorted-subset donors had higher generation probabilities. Sampling was restricted to blood, and TCR repertoires in tissue are likely to differ from TCR repertoires in blood.

CDR1 and CDR2, per the germline V gene, are ENHRY and SYGVKD. Trimming accounts for 5 bases at V and 9 bases at J, while the number of junction bases matched to no gene is 6. From cysteine to phenylalanine, the CDR3 is 13 amino acids long. Only the CDR3 DNA stays, 39 bases, in frame from base 1. This clone has just a few counts. Its antigen has not been determined. Base qualities are missing; no much larger clone stands one base away. Using the deep immunoSEQ assay, TCR CDR3 regions were amplified from genomic DNA by multiplex PCR. Extracted genomic DNA from each cell subset was spread evenly across all wells of several immunoSEQ 96-well plates, with each plate serving as a replicate. For sorted subsets, each replicate PCR was loaded with roughly 190 ng genomic DNA, equivalent to some 31,000 T cell genomes. Purified libraries were quantified with a Qubit 3.0 fluorometer, sized on a Bioanalyzer 2100, and re-quantified with the KAPA Library Quantification kit. Each immunoSEQ 96-well plate was sequenced on its own single-read 150-cycle Illumina NextSeq 550 flow cell. Under the source paper's analysis protocol: Because the immunoSEQ output held only junctional sequences and lacked quality scores, the filtering could not match the filtering applied to full-length reads. Sequences were annotated with PyIR, a Python wrapper for IgBLAST v1.9, and V/J genes and CDR3 were assigned using IMGT germline references. Any read was removed if the V/J assignment was weak (E-value above 1e-6), the CDR3 was missing, or the read contained stop codons, out-of-frame junctions, or ambiguous translated residues. V3J clonotypes were defined by identical inferred V gene, J gene, and CDR3 amino acid sequence. Percentage overlap between repertoires was calculated by dividing the number of shared unique clonotypes by the size of the smaller repertoire. Repertoire richness was assessed with RTK rarefaction, the Chao1 estimator, and Recon v2.1 estimates of unobserved clonotypes. Generation probabilities for all TCRbeta clonotypes obtained by the gDNA method from a handful of donors were computed using OLGA. As stored in TCRdb, this immuneACCESS dataset retains in-frame rearrangements with V and J assigned. A fraction of the clones does not appear; measured against another copy, unresolved V genes explain less than half of the discrepancy, and the remainder lacks a known reason. V and J calls and clone size come straight from that table; D and trimming were deduced from the DNA. The sample yields approximately 2.5 million clones; approximately 90% were counted once. More than 0.12% of the sample is in the top ten clones.

Healthy HIV-negative adults with no recently reported acute infections or vaccinations were included as donors. Only Caucasian adults living in Nashville, Tennessee, USA were represented among the donors. CD4+ T cells were enriched by magnetic negative selection, after which naive cells were positively selected on CD45RA and the negative fraction was taken as the memory subset. Blood was collected by leukapheresis, and PBMCs were isolated by Ficoll-Histopaque density gradient centrifugation and then cryopreserved in liquid nitrogen vapor phase. Analytical flow cytometry was used to check the purity and quantity of every magnetically sorted T cell population. Each sorted fraction had its genomic DNA isolated and then quantified by UV absorbance on a Nanodrop 2000c.

The sample was naive CD4+ T cells sorted from blood. Per the publication, the cell subset or site label means: CD45RA+ positively selected. Recombination linked TRBV10-3 to TRBJ1-5, with TRBD1 matching 8 junction bases. The TCR originated in a man aged 18-30 years in good health. The CDR3 here reads CAISRGQGGPQHF. The DNA is as follows: TGTGCCATCAGTAGAGGACAGGGAGGGCCCCAGCATTTT.